This T cell receptor (beta chain) was documented in a study of cytomegalovirus exposure and HLA in healthy donors. Looking at the study overall: The study's early data release held about 85 million unique TCRs from HLA-typed donors.

Those who donated were healthy bone marrow donors. Germline V gene sequence: CDR1 SNHLY, CDR2 FYNNEI. V was shortened by 5 bases and J by 0 bases, with 11 bases between the two germline ends. The CDR3 length is 15 residues. The primer mix had 60 Vbeta and 13 Jbeta primers. The authors' processing: Around 80 million unique TCR beta chains, 9.5 million to 11 million of them shared, were counted by a later analysis. Libraries were prepared by immunoSEQ multiplex PCR; TCRdb keeps only in-frame clonotypes and omits some of them. V, J and clone size derive from that table, while D and trimming were established from the DNA sequence. Of about 140,000 clones listed, just under 70% were seen once; the top ten hold more than 4%.

The source is a man aged 55 to 70 in good health and CMV-seronegative. V and J are TRBV2 and TRBJ1-3; D not resolved. Sequenced: PBMCs. CDR3 protein: CASSFTSASGNTIYF. The CDR3 DNA reads TGTGCCAGCAGTTTCACCAGTGCCTCTGGAAACACCATATATTTT.